The rows below give T cell receptor beta chains drawn from one sample of a study of blood T cell repertoires in COVID-19. Here immunoSEQ multiplex PCR was the method, and the copy in TCRdb shows in-frame clones only, minus some. The sample contains approximately 85,000 clones, nearly 90% of which appear only once. The sample taken for sequencing was peripheral blood. The receptors derive from an elderly woman with active or convalescent COVID-19. The CDR3 runs from the conserved cysteine through the conserved F or W. The order of the fields is D gene, V gene, clone size, J gene, CDR3 protein, CDR3 DNA. A D gene is named only where the DNA matches it firmly. Rows may omit the clone size; those that give it use once, few, many or a size class.

>NA|TRBV7-3|once|TRBJ1-1
CASSPTRNTEAFF
TGTGCCAGCAGCCCGACACGCAACACTGAAGCTTTCTTT
>NA|TRBV6-5|NA|TRBJ1-1
CASSYRRGSTEAFF
TGTGCCAGCAGTTACAGGCGGGGGAGCACTGAAGCTTTCTTT
>NA|TRBV6-5|NA|TRBJ1-5
CASSRTGNQPQHF
TGTGCCAGCAGTCGTACAGGGAACCAGCCCCAGCATTTT
>TRBD2|TRBV27|NA|TRBJ2-5
CASSPSGGYQETQYF
TGTGCCAGCAGTCCTAGCGGGGGGTACCAAGAGACCCAGTACTTC
>NA|TRBV7-2|NA|TRBJ2-7
CASSLRPAGYEQYF
TGTGCCAGCAGCTTAAGACCCGCGGGGTACGAGCAGTACTTC
>NA|TRBV19|NA|TRBJ1-5
CASSMEGLRPQHF
TGTGCCAGTAGTATGGAGGGCTTGAGGCCCCAGCATTTT
>TRBD2|TRBV4-3|NA|TRBJ2-3
CASSQKSGTSGKGTDTQYF
TGCGCCAGCAGCCAAAAGTCTGGGACTAGCGGGAAAGGGACAGATACGCAGTATTTT
>TRBD1|TRBV7-3|NA|TRBJ2-7
CASSPTGQGYEQYF
TGTGCCAGCAGCCCGACCGGACAGGGCTACGAGCAGTACTTC
>TRBD1|TRBV5-1|NA|TRBJ1-3
CASSPRTGGFSGNTIYF
TGCGCCAGCAGCCCCCGGACAGGGGGCTTCTCTGGAAACACCATATATTTT
>NA|TRBV28|few|TRBJ1-1
CASSSPREAFF
TGTGCCAGCAGTTCCCCCCGTGAAGCTTTCTTT
>NA|TRBV19|NA|TRBJ1-5
CASSIQGRGYNQPQHF
TGTGCCAGTAGTATTCAGGGCAGAGGATACAATCAGCCCCAGCATTTT
>NA|TRBV4-2|NA|TRBJ2-5
CASSRRDKGETQYF
TGTGCCAGCAGCCGCCGGGACAAGGGGGAGACCCAGTACTTC
>TRBD1|TRBV6-6|NA|TRBJ2-3
CASSRGQGTSSTDTQYF
TGTGCCAGCAGCCGAGGACAGGGGACCTCTAGCACAGATACGCAGTATTTT
>NA|TRBV5-1|NA|TRBJ1-3
CASSLAGGGNTIYF
TGCGCCAGCAGCTTGGCCGGCGGTGGAAACACCATATATTTT
>TRBD1|TRBV27|NA|TRBJ1-2
CASSLGTGNYGYTF
TGTGCCAGCAGTTTAGGGACAGGGAATTATGGCTACACCTTC
>NA|TRBV29-1|NA|TRBJ1-2
CSVWGEWIYGYTF
TGCAGCGTTTGGGGGGAATGGATCTATGGCTACACCTTC